The entry that follows covers one T cell receptor (beta chain) sequence. Antigen: not known. The sample belongs to a study of T cell repertoires in cytomegalovirus infection. Across the study: HLA-C-restricted CMV epitopes, recently identified, and well-studied HLA-B-restricted ones were used by the study. Public TCR beta signatures were indicative of both CMV infection and a matching HLA type. Study results and limitations: Carriers of CMV and the relevant HLA type were discriminated by public TCR beta frequency. In two of eight donors, the top clonotype was HLA-C-restricted CMV-specific.

This CDR3 spans 13 amino acids. Trimming removed 6 bases at V and 8 bases at J, with 13 bases between. In TCRdb, the reads were re-called with MiXCR into one record per CDR3 protein. The data hold about 20,000 distinct CDR3 sequences, with approximately 39% observed a single time. The receptor was isolated from a human donor in good health (CMV status not recorded). Some clones in this sample may be carry-over from other donors' samples. Sequencing was performed on CD8+ T cells from cultured PBMCs, taken from culture after CMV antigen stimulation. V usage is TRBV12-3 or TRBV12-4 and J usage is TRBJ1-4; the D gene is possibly TRBD1 (5 bases). The CDR3 nucleotides read TGTGCCAGCAGCACCCAAGGGGTGGAAAAACTGTTTTTT. Translation: CASSTQGVEKLFF.